The sequence of this T cell receptor beta chain was determined in a study of identifying expanded T cells in peripheral blood. General study results and limits: Technical replicates showed about 1.1 changed clones; roughly two weeks about 16; four weeks 19.

In regard to this clone: Its antigen is not identified.

No infections or other immune events were documented during collection. This CDR3 is built from 13 residues. Per the germline V gene, CDR1 is SNHLY and CDR2 is FYNNEI. V was trimmed by 11 bases and J by 3 bases, leaving 15 bases between them. Generated by immunoSEQ multiplex PCR, the TCRdb table keeps only in-frame clones and is missing some. The table lists 85,000 to 120,000 clones, 70% to 90% of them singletons. This clonotype originated in a person aged 18-70 years in good health. The sequenced material came from blood. V usage is TRBV2 and J usage is TRBJ2-3; the D is unclear. CDR3 DNA sequence: TGTGCCGGCGCTGGGCTGCAGACAGATACGCAGTATTTT. This gives the protein CAGAGLQTDTQYF.